These T cell receptor beta chains were read from a single sample in a study of shared T cell receptors in the human thymus. Sequenced by immunoSEQ multiplex PCR; TCRdb stores in-frame clones only, minus some. The profile shows more than 550,000 clones, approximately 83% of them singletons. These data also featured in a second study, about human thymus T cells.

Sequencing was performed on thymocytes. Receptor source: a girl younger than two with a congenital heart defect. The CDR3 runs from the conserved cysteine through the conserved F or W. A D gene is named only where the DNA matches it firmly. Expanded clones are given a class, and other clones once, few, many or no size at all.

>TRBV5-1|TRBJ2-7|-|-
CASSPGGASYEQYF
TGCGCCAGCAGTCCCGGCGGGGCCTCCTACGAGCAGTACTTC
>TRBV4-3|TRBJ2-7|-|-
CASSPPRVGGPTYEQYF
TGCGCCAGCAGCCCCCCTAGGGTCGGGGGGCCAACCTACGAGCAGTACTTC
>TRBV10-3|TRBJ1-2|-|-
CAISPSFYGYTF
TGTGCCATCAGTCCCTCCTTCTATGGCTACACCTTC
>TRBV7-8|TRBJ1-2|-|-
CASSCDSRQPSNYGYTF
TGTGCCAGCAGCTGCGACTCTCGGCAGCCCTCTAACTATGGCTACACCTTC
>TRBV2|TRBJ1-3|TRBD1|-
CASSTGAGNTIYF
TGTGCCAGCAGTACAGGGGCGGGAAACACCATATATTTT
>TRBV10-3|TRBJ1-6|TRBD1|-
CAIRGDRGNSPLHF
TGTGCCATCAGGGGGGACAGGGGAAATTCACCCCTCCACTTT
>TRBV23-1|TRBJ1-3|-|-
CASSQDRPGNTIYF
TGCGCCAGCAGTCAAGACAGGCCTGGAAACACCATATATTTT
>TRBV2|TRBJ1-6|TRBD1|-
CASSENRGLIPLSSYNSPLHF
TGTGCCAGCAGTGAAAACAGGGGGCTAATCCCACTGAGCTCCTATAATTCACCCCTCCACTTT
>TRBV28|TRBJ2-7|-|once
CASSLEGIYEQYF
TGTGCCAGCAGTTTAGAGGGAATCTACGAGCAGTACTTC
>TRBV11-2|TRBJ1-5|-|-
CASTLSLDRPSNQPQHF
TGTGCCAGCACGCTATCCCTGGACAGACCAAGTAATCAGCCCCAGCATTTT